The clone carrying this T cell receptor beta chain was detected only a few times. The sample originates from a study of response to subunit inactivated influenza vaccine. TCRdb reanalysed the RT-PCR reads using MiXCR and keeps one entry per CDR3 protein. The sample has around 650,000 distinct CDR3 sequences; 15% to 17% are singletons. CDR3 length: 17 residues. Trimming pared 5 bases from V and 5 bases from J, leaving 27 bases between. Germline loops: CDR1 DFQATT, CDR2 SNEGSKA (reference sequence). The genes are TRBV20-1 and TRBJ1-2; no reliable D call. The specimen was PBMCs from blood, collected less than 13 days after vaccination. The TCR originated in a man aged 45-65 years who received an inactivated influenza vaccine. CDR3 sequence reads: CSAATRRRSTLDYGYTF. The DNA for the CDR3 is TGCAGTGCTGCCACTCGACGGAGATCCACGTTAGATTATGGCTACACCTTC.